This passage covers 7 T cell receptor beta chains from one sample sequenced in a study of cytomegalovirus exposure and HLA in healthy donors (dated by TCRdb to 2015 to 2018). Receptor amplification or capture employed the immunoSEQ multiplex PCR assay. The multiplex PCR relied on a mix of 60 forward primers for TCR Vbeta segments and 13 reverse primers for TCR Jbeta segments. This is the immuneACCESS table as TCRdb keeps it, with only in-frame sequences that have V and J called. A part of the clones is gone; compared with another copy, unresolved V genes explain less than half, and the rest is unexplained. This sample gives 87,000 or so clones in total; roughly three quarters of them show up just once. The ten most abundant clones make up around 4.5% of the sample. Input material: PBMCs. The origin of the receptors is a woman in her forties in good health and CMV-seronegative.

This clone has only a few counts. The chain joins TRBV27 to TRBJ2-5; weak D call: TRBD1 (6 bases). The ends were cut back, 5 bases at V and 2 bases at J, with 9 bases in the middle. CDR1 is MNHEY, CDR2 SMNVEV, per germline (reference sequence). CDR3 size: 13 residues. The CDR3 sequence: CASSPQGQETQYF. CDR3 sequence (DNA): TGTGCCAGCAGTCCCCAGGGGCAAGAGACCCAGTACTTC.

CDR3 in amino acids: CASSLSQTGGNTEAFF. The CDR3 DNA sequence: TGTGCCAGCAGCTTGTCGCAAACAGGGGGAAACACTGAAGCTTTCTTT. The rearrangement links TRBV7-2 to TRBJ1-1, with 8 bases aligning to TRBD1. V gave up 3 bases and J gave up 2 bases; unmatched junction bases: 8. Germline V lookup: CDR1 SGHTA, CDR2 FQGNSA. There are 16 residues in the CDR3. Full variable domain (missing parts from reference TRBV7-2 and TRBJ1-1): GAGVSQSPSNKVTEKGKDVELRCDPISGHTALYWYRQSLGQGLEFLIYFQGNSAPDKSGLPSDRFSAERTGGSVSTLTIQRTQQEDSAVYLCASSLSQTGGNTEAFFGQGTRLTVV.

The chain has TRBV19 and TRBJ1-1, with TRBD1 identical over 7 bases. The CDR3 has 14 amino acids. The ends lost 6 bases at V and 2 bases at J; junction bases unmatched: 6. Germline values: CDR1 LNHDA, CDR2 SQIVND (reference sequence). The CDR3 nucleotides are TGTGCCAGTAGGTTACAGGGGCTTAACACTGAAGCTTTCTTT. Translated: CASRLQGLNTEAFF.

The rearrangement links TRBV2 to TRBJ2-5; D possibly corresponds to TRBD2 (5 bases). The CDR3 extends over 15 amino acids. Germline V gene lookup returns CDR1 SNHLY and CDR2 FYNNEI. The V end was cut by 6 bases, the J end by 0 bases, with 14 bases between. The chain's CDR3 is CASRAIRGNQETQYF. DNA of the CDR3: TGTGCCAGCAGAGCGATCCGGGGAAACCAAGAGACCCAGTACTTC.

The J gene is TRBJ2-3, the V gene TRBV5-4; D possibly corresponds to TRBD2 (5 bases). The CDR3 spans 13 residues. Germline values: CDR1 SGHNT, CDR2 YYREEE (reference sequence). Trimming pared 2 bases from V and 6 bases from J, leaving 10 bases between. The CDR3 DNA is TGTGCCAGCAGCTTAGCGGCCCGCGATACGCAGTATTTT. Its protein product is CASSLAARDTQYF.

V is TRBV29-1 and J is TRBJ2-7; 10 bases map to TRBD1. CDR3 length equals 12 residues. In germline, CDR1 is SQVTM, CDR2 ANQGSEA. V gave up 7 bases and J gave up 2 bases; unmatched junction bases: 2. The CDR3 is CSAGQGAYEQYF. The CDR3 DNA reads TGCAGCGCCGGACAGGGGGCCTACGAGCAGTACTTC.

The CDR3 is CASSYHQGPTTYGYTF. The CDR3 coding sequence is TGTGCCAGCAGTTACCACCAGGGTCCAACTACTTATGGCTACACCTTC. V usage is TRBV6-6 and J usage is TRBJ1-2; D may be TRBD1 (5 bases). The CDR3 contains 16 residues. Trimming cost V 2 bases and J 5 bases, with 18 bases left between them. In germline, CDR1 is MNHNY, CDR2 SVGAGI (reference sequence).